This T cell receptor beta chain derives from a study of T cell responses to AZD1222 COVID-19 vaccine. Study results and limitations: Spike was spanned by vaccine-associated CD4 TCRs, with dominance at 160-218 and 743-854. The study reported that nearly half of spike-specific TCRs target unmutated variant regions.

As for this clone: Antigen unknown.

The CDR3 runs to 12 residues. Germline lookup yields CDR1 ENHRY and CDR2 SYGVKD. V shed 10 bases, J shed 5 bases, and the junction held 5 bases outside the gene matches. TCRdb's table, derived via immunoSEQ multiplex PCR, lists solely in-frame clones and lacks some. Here the sample spans around 100,000 clones, around 90% being singletons. The source material was peripheral blood, sampled on day 0 of AZD1222 vaccination. The chain has TRBV10-3 and TRBJ1-5, with TRBD1 matching 7 bases. This TCR derives from an adult in good health. In DNA, the CDR3 is TGTGCCACCCGGGACAGAGATCAGCCCCAGCATTTT. This gives the protein CATRDRDQPQHF.